This TCR beta chain was sequenced for a study of identical twins. The study's findings and limits: Abundant beta clonotypes from cord blood bore fewer insertions; memory repertoires lacked this pattern. Modeled out-of-frame TCR alpha sharing in monozygotic twins fell below observed levels.

The trim removed 4 bases at V and 1 base at J, leaving 6 bases unmatched. The CDR3 loop spans 15 amino acids. In this sample, this clonotype turned up a few times. Its antigen is undetermined. TCRdb reprocessed the 5' RACE reads with MiXCR, giving one entry per CDR3 protein. The sample has around 650,000 distinct CDR3 sequences, about 7% seen once. Separately, the same data were catalogued under a study of yellow fever vaccine responses in identical twins.

The sample comprised PBMCs. This TCR was sampled from a young woman in good health. V usage is TRBV12-3 or TRBV12-4 and J usage is TRBJ2-5; TRBD1 agrees at 7 bases. This CDR3 reads CASSSTWTGQETQYF. Here the CDR3 DNA reads TGTGCCAGCAGTTCGACCTGGACAGGCCAAGAGACCCAGTACTTC.